One sample yielded the 27 T cell receptor beta chains listed below, sequenced in a study of T cell responses to AZD1222 COVID-19 vaccine. TCRdb's copy holds only in-frame clones and misses some; the assay was immunoSEQ multiplex PCR. The sample carries 100,000 to 150,000 clones, over 80% recorded once. Sequencing used peripheral blood, obtained on day 0 of AZD1222 vaccination. The receptor set was obtained from an adult in good health.

This chain uses TRBV7-6 with TRBJ2-1; perhaps D is TRBD1 or TRBD2 (7 bases each). The CDR3 covers 14 residues. V was clipped by 2 bases and J by 10 bases, with 15 bases between them. Germline loops: CDR1 SGHVS, CDR2 FNYEAQ. Written as DNA, the CDR3 is TGTGCCAGCAGCTTAACAGGGGCGGGAGTAGAGCAGTTCTTC. Translated, it gives CASSLTGAGVEQFF.

The chain carries TRBV7-9 and TRBJ1-4, with D unresolved. This CDR3 has 15 amino acids. CDR1 SEHNR and CDR2 FQNEAQ come from the germline V gene (reference sequence). The V end lost 2 bases, the J end lost 6 bases, and 13 bases lay between the germline ends. This CDR3 is CASSLFLRQDEKLFF. CDR3 nucleotides: TGTGCCAGCAGCTTATTTTTGAGGCAGGATGAAAAACTGTTTTTT.

The chain combines TRBV7-3 with TRBJ1-1, with 7 bases identical to TRBD1. V shed 4 bases, J shed 4 bases, and the junction held 3 bases outside the gene matches. Per the germline V gene, CDR1 is SGHTA and CDR2 is FQGTGA. The CDR3 contains 13 residues. The CDR3 sequence is CASSSYRGTEAFF. The CDR3 DNA reads TGTGCCAGCAGCTCGTACAGGGGCACTGAAGCTTTCTTT.

The chain recombines TRBV6-2 or TRBV6-3 with TRBJ2-3, with 7 bases fitting TRBD2. CDR3 length: 16 residues. In germline, CDR1 is MNHEY, CDR2 SVGEGT. V was clipped by 2 bases and J by 3 bases; unmatched bases: 8. This CDR3 is CASSYGGVLLTDTQYF. Written as DNA, the CDR3 is TGTGCCAGCAGTTACGGGGGGGTCTTGTTAACAGATACGCAGTATTTT.

The chain employs TRBV19 and TRBJ1-2, with a weak D call TRBD1 (5 bases). Germline V gives CDR1 LNHDA, CDR2 SQIVND (reference sequence). Trimming left V 4 bases short and J 3 bases short, with 9 bases between. The CDR3 runs 13 residues. The CDR3: CASSSREDYGYTF. CDR3 nucleotides: TGTGCCAGTAGTAGCAGGGAGGACTATGGCTACACCTTC.

J is TRBJ1-2 and V is TRBV7-9; TRBD1 agrees at 9 bases. Germline lookup yields CDR1 SEHNR and CDR2 FQNEAQ (reference sequence). The CDR3 is made up of 15 amino acids. The V gene end was trimmed by 3 bases and the J gene end by 4 bases; junction bases not matched to a gene: 6. For the CDR3, the DNA is TGTGCCAGCAGCTTTTGGGACAGGGTTCGCTATGGCTACACCTTC. The encoded protein is CASSFWDRVRYGYTF.

The CDR3: CSASSDARGYEQYF. As DNA, the CDR3 is TGCAGTGCTAGTTCGGACGCCCGGGGGTACGAGCAGTACTTC. V usage is TRBV20-1 and J usage is TRBJ2-7; weak D call: TRBD2 (6 bases). Germline values: CDR1 DFQATT, CDR2 SNEGSKA (reference sequence). The CDR3 totals 14 residues. V lost 3 bases, J lost 4 bases, and 16 bases lay in between.

This rearrangement joins TRBV11-3 to TRBJ2-1; TRBD1 matches 8 bases. The V gene's germline CDR1 is SGHNT and CDR2 YENEEA. There are 13 residues in the CDR3. V was clipped by 1 base and J by 9 bases; unmatched bases: 2. The DNA for the CDR3 is TGTGCCAGCAGCTTAGCAGGGGGCGGTGAGCAGTTCTTC. It encodes CASSLAGGGEQFF.

This clone came up once. The J gene is TRBJ2-1, the V gene TRBV9, with TRBD2 identical over 14 bases. J gave up 0 bases and V 4 bases, and 3 bases lay outside the gene matches. This CDR3 region has 17 residues. Germline V lookup: CDR1 SGDLS, CDR2 YYNGEE. The CDR3 loop is CASSPGTSGSSYNEQFF. CDR3 sequence (DNA): TGTGCCAGCAGCCCTGGGACTAGCGGGAGCTCCTACAATGAGCAGTTCTTC.

The V call is TRBV4-2, the J call TRBJ2-1; TRBD2 aligns across 10 bases. This CDR3 has 19 amino acids. Trimming at V came to 0 bases and at J to 10 bases, leaving 18 bases not matched to a gene. The germline V gene has CDR1 LGHNA and CDR2 YNFKEQ. DNA of the CDR3: TGTGCCAGCAGCCAAGATTTGTTGGCGGGACTAGCGAGGGGAGGAGAGCAGTTCTTC. It specifies CASSQDLLAGLARGGEQFF.

This rearrangement joins TRBV7-2 to TRBJ2-5; D remains ambiguous. The CDR3 is 13 amino acids. Germline assignment: CDR1 SGHTA and CDR2 FQGNSA. The V end was cut by 2 bases, the J end by 2 bases, with 6 bases between. CDR3 DNA sequence: TGTGCCAGCAGCTTACAGCGTCAAGAGACCCAGTACTTC. Translation gives CASSLQRQETQYF.

The chain combines TRBV30 with TRBJ2-1; a weak D match, TRBD1 (6 bases). The CDR3 length is 17 residues. CDR1 and CDR2 from the germline V gene are GTSNPN and SVGIG (reference sequence). Trimming pared 0 bases from V and 0 bases from J, leaving 15 bases between. CDR3 nucleotide sequence: TGTGCCTGGAGTGTATGGGGCTCAGGGGTCTCCTACAATGAGCAGTTCTTC. Translation: CAWSVWGSGVSYNEQFF.

About this clone: One junction end disagrees with the germline gene, perhaps due to a read error. V is TRBV6-5 and J is TRBJ1-2; no reliable D call. CDR1 and CDR2 from the germline V gene are MNHEY and SVGAGI. The CDR3 has 11 residues. CDR3 protein: CASSNSYGYTF. CDR3 in DNA: TGTGCCAGCAGTAACTCCTATGGCTACACCTTC.

This clone appeared a few times. This chain joins TRBV3-1 (or the pseudogene TRBV3-2) and TRBJ1-6, with a possible D match to TRBD1 (5 bases). The V gene lost 5 bases and the J gene lost 7 bases, with 15 bases spanning the gap. The CDR3 is 15 residues long. The germline CDR1 and CDR2 sequences are LGHDT and YNNKEL (reference sequence). The CDR3 DNA reads TGTGCCAGCAGCATAGGGACCGTTGTCAATTCACCCCTCCACTTT. It encodes CASSIGTVVNSPLHF.

As for this clone: Its ends do not fully match the called genes, so a read error is possible. The chain combines TRBV19 with TRBJ2-5; weak D call: TRBD1 (5 bases). The CDR3 covers 13 residues. Looked up from germline, CDR1 is LNHDA and CDR2 is SQIVND (reference sequence). CDR3: CASRIGAGETQYF. Here the CDR3 DNA reads TGTGCCAGTAGGATAGGGGCCGGAGAGACCCAGTACTTC.

This clone was counted a single time. This rearrangement joins TRBV14 to TRBJ2-7, with unresolved D. The germline V gene encodes CDR1 SGHDN and CDR2 FVKESK. V lost 5 bases and J 2 bases, leaving 13 bases between the germline ends. The CDR3 loop spans 14 amino acids. CDR3 sequence: CASSYAMGPYEQYF. The CDR3 nucleotides read TGTGCCAGCAGCTACGCAATGGGCCCCTACGAGCAGTACTTC.

The chain is built from TRBV5-1 and TRBJ2-5; D is perhaps TRBD2 (7 bases). V gave up 3 bases and J gave up 3 bases, with 15 bases separating them. Per the germline V gene, CDR1 is SGHRS and CDR2 is YFSETQ. This CDR3 has 15 amino acids. Here the CDR3 reads CASSSGGSGKETQYF. The CDR3 DNA follows: TGCGCCAGCAGCTCGGGGGGCTCTGGAAAAGAGACCCAGTACTTC.

This chain uses TRBV6-6 with TRBJ1-4; D remains ambiguous. The CDR3 sequence is 12 residues long. Trimming stripped 6 bases from V and 5 bases from J, with 7 bases between. The germline gives CDR1 MNHNY, CDR2 SVGAGI (reference sequence). As DNA, the CDR3 is TGTGCCAGCAGAGGCAAGAATGAAAAACTGTTTTTT. Translating gives CASRGKNEKLFF.

V is TRBV10-3 and J is TRBJ1-4, with D possibly matching TRBD1 (5 bases). Germline V gene lookup returns CDR1 ENHRY and CDR2 SYGVKD. V was trimmed by 4 bases and J by 4 bases, leaving 13 bases between them. The CDR3 runs 15 residues. The CDR3 loop is CAISAGTASNEKLFF. The DNA of the CDR3 is TGTGCCATCAGTGCCGGGACCGCCAGTAATGAAAAACTGTTTTTT.

The V gene is TRBV28, the J gene TRBJ1-2; maybe TRBD1 (5 bases). Germline lookup yields CDR1 MDHEN and CDR2 SYDVKM. The CDR3 has 13 amino acids. V lost 4 bases to trimming and J lost 3 bases, with 9 bases between them. CDR3 DNA sequence: TGTGCCAGCAGTTGGGGCGTGGACTATGGCTACACCTTC. Residues: CASSWGVDYGYTF.

This chain uses TRBV18 with TRBJ2-3; D ambiguous. With 5 bases removed from V and 5 bases from J, the gap between germline ends came to 8 bases. The CDR3 totals 12 residues. Germline V gene data show CDR1 as KGHSH and CDR2 as LQKENI. This CDR3 reads CASSSTGDTQYF. In nucleotides, the CDR3 is TGTGCCAGCTCATCGACGGGAGATACGCAGTATTTT.

The J gene is TRBJ2-7, the V gene TRBV7-6; 9 nucleotides line up with TRBD1. CDR3 length: 14 amino acids. The germline gives CDR1 SGHVS, CDR2 FNYEAQ. Trimming cost V 5 bases and J 3 bases; bases outside gene matches: 5. DNA for the CDR3: TGTGCCAGCAGCCAAGGACAGGGGTACTACGAGCAGTACTTC. Translating gives CASSQGQGYYEQYF.

This rearrangement joins TRBV5-1 to TRBJ2-1, with 10 bases matching TRBD2. This CDR3 has 14 amino acids. Germline CDR1 SGHRS, CDR2 YFSETQ. Trimming at V came to 4 bases and at J to 7 bases, leaving 5 bases not matched to a gene. The CDR3 DNA sequence: TGCGCCAGCAGCACCGTACTAGCGGGAAATGAGCAGTTCTTC. It yields the protein CASSTVLAGNEQFF. Using reference TRBV5-1 and TRBJ2-1 for the parts outside the CDR3, the full variable domain is KAGVTQTPRYLIKTRGQQVTLSCSPISGHRSVSWYQQTPGQGLQFLFEYFSETQRNKGNFPGRFSGRQFSNSRSEMNVSTLELGDSALYLCASSTVLAGNEQFFGPGTRLTVL.

The chain links TRBV2 to TRBJ1-5; 7 nucleotides match TRBD1. The CDR3 is 14 amino acids. Germline V lookup: CDR1 SNHLY, CDR2 FYNNEI. V was pared by 5 bases and J by 5 bases, with 6 bases of the junction left unmatched. CDR3 sequence reads: CASSYAGTDQPQHF. CDR3 DNA: TGTGCCAGCAGTTATGCAGGGACAGATCAGCCCCAGCATTTT. Variable domain in full (rest from reference TRBV2 and TRBJ1-5): EPEVTQTPSHQVTQMGQEVILRCVPISNHLYFYWYRQILGQKVEFLVSFYNNEISEKSEIFDDQFSVERPDGSNFTLKIRSTKLEDSAMYFCASSYAGTDQPQHFGDGTRLSIL.

The chain combines TRBV7-3 with TRBJ2-1; 11 bases match TRBD2. Germline lookup yields CDR1 SGHTA and CDR2 FQGTGA. The trim removed 8 bases at V and 3 bases at J, leaving 0 bases unmatched. The CDR3 sequence is 13 residues long. The CDR3 loop reads CASGTSGYNEQFF. CDR3 nucleotide sequence: TGTGCCAGCGGGACTAGCGGCTACAATGAGCAGTTCTTC.

V usage is TRBV11-2 and J usage is TRBJ1-1, with D possibly being TRBD1 (5 bases). The germline gives CDR1 SGHAT, CDR2 FQNNGV. V dropped 0 bases and J dropped 13 bases, with 15 bases sitting between them. This CDR3 is 13 amino acids long. In DNA form, the CDR3 reads TGTGCCAGCAGCTTAGAGCCGATTTCGCAGGGTTTCTTT. Its protein is CASSLEPISQGFF.

The chain joins TRBV18 to TRBJ2-3, with 12 bases fitting TRBD1. V trimming: 2 bases; J trimming: 4 bases; junction bases outside the gene matches: 7. This CDR3 is 17 amino acids long. The V gene's germline CDR1 is KGHSH and CDR2 LQKENI. Written as DNA, the CDR3 is TGTGCCAGCTCACCATCAGCCGGGACAGGGGGCCCAGATACGCAGTATTTT. Translation gives CASSPSAGTGGPDTQYF.